This T cell receptor beta chain is drawn from a study of blood T cell repertoires in COVID-19. Assay: immunoSEQ multiplex PCR; the TCRdb copy retains only in-frame clones and omits some. The sample consists of approximately 260,000 clones, roughly 89% of them appearing once. The CDR3 is made up of 15 amino acids. Germline lookup yields CDR1 MDHEN and CDR2 SYDVKM. Trimming shortened V by 3 bases and J by 7 bases, and 16 bases separated the two germline ends. Sequencing was done on a sample of PBMCs or T cells enriched from blood (not recorded which). This TCR was sampled from a woman aged 55 to 70 who had recovered from COVID-19. V and J are TRBV28 and TRBJ1-5, with D uncertain. The CDR3 region is CASSLGFGTGQPQHF. CDR3 bases: TGTGCCAGCAGTTTGGGATTTGGTACGGGACAGCCCCAGCATTTT.